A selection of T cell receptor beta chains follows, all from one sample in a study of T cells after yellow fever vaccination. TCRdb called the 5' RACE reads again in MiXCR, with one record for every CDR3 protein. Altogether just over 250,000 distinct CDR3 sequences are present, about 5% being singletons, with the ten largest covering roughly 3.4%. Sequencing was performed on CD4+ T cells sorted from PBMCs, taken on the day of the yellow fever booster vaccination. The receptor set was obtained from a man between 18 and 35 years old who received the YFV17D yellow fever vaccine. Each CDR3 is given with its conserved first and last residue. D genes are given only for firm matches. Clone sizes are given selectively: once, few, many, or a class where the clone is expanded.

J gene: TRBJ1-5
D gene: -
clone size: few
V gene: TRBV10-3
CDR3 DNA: TGTGCCATCAGCGTTAGCAGGGTAGCACAGCCCCAGCATTTT
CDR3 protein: CAISVSRVAQPQHF

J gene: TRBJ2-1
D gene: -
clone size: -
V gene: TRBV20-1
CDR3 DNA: TGCAGTGCTGGTACATGGCCTCCCGAGCAGTTCTTC
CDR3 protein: CSAGTWPPEQFF

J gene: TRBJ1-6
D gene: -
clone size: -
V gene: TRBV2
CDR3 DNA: TGTGCCAGCAGTGAAGTCAGAGGGAGCAATTCACCCCTCCACTTT
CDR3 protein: CASSEVRGSNSPLHF

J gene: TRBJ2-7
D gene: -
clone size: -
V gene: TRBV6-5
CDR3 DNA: TGTGCCAGCATCAAACCCGGGGGCGAGCAGTACTTC
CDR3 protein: CASIKPGGEQYF

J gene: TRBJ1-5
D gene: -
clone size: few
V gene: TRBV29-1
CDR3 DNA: TGCAGCGTCCGAACCAGCTACAATCAGCCCCAGCATTTT
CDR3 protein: CSVRTSYNQPQHF

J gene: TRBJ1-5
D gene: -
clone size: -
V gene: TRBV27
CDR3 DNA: TGTGCCAGCAGCCTTACTGGGGGATACGGAGGCAATCAGCCCCAGCATTTT
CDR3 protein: CASSLTGGYGGNQPQHF

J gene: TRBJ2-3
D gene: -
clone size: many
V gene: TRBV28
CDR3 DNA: TGTGCCAGCAGGCTAGGCGGACAGAGCACAGATACGCAGTATTTT
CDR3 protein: CASRLGGQSTDTQYF

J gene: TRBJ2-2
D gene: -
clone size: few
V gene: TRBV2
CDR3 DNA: TGTGCCAGCAGGCCACTCAGTAACACCGGGGAGCTGTTTTTT
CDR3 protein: CASRPLSNTGELFF

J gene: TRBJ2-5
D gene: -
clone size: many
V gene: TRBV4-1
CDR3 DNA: TGCGCCAGCAGCCAAGGTGGGGGACAAGAGACCCAGTACTTC
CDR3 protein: CASSQGGGQETQYF

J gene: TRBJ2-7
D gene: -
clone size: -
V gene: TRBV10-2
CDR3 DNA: TGCGCCAGCAGTGAGTGGGACTTGAGCTCCTACGAGCAGTACTTC
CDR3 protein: CASSEWDLSSYEQYF

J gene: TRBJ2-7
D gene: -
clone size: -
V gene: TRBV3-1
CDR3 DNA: TGTGCCAGCAGTCGAGAACAGGCGGTCTACGAGCAGTACTTC
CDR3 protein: CASSREQAVYEQYF

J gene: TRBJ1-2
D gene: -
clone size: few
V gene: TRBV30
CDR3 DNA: TGTGCCTGGAGTGTACAGGGAGGCTACACCTTC
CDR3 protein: CAWSVQGGYTF

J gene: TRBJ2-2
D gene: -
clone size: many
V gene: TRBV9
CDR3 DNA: TGTGCCAGCAGCGCTCACGGGGGGCGTGCGGCCGGGGAGCTGTTTTTT
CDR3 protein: CASSAHGGRAAGELFF

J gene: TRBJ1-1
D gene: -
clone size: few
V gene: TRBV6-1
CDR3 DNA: TGTGCCAGCAGTGGAGGACTGTTCACCACTGAAGCTTTCTTT
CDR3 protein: CASSGGLFTTEAFF

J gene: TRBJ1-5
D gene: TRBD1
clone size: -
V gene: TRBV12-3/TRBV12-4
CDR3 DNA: TGTGCCAGCACCCTATTGACAGGGAGCAGCAATCAGCCCCAGCATTTT
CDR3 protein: CASTLLTGSSNQPQHF

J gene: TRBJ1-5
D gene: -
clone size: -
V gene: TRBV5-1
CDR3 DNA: TGCGCCAGCAGCCACGACTACGGCAATCAGCCCCAGCATTTT
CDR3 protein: CASSHDYGNQPQHF

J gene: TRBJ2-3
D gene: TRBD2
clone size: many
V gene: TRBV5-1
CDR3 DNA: TGCGCCAGCAGCCCTAGCGGGGGGGCCGGCACAGATACGCAGTATTTT
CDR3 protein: CASSPSGGAGTDTQYF

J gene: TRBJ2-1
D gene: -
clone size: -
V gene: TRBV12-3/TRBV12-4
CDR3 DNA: TGTGCCAGCAGTCCCTGGCGCGTTGAGCAGTTCTTC
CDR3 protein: CASSPWRVEQFF

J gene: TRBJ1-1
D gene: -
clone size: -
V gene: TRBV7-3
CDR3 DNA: TGTGCCAGCAGCCCCTCAGGGGTAGGGACTGAAGCTTTCTTT
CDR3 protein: CASSPSGVGTEAFF

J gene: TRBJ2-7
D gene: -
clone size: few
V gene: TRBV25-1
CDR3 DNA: TGTGCCAGCAGTGCTCAGGGGCACTACGAGCAGTACTTC
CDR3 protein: CASSAQGHYEQYF

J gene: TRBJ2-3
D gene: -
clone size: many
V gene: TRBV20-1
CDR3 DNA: TGCAGTGCTGGGCATACAGGGGAGGTAGATACGCAGTATTTT
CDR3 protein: CSAGHTGEVDTQYF

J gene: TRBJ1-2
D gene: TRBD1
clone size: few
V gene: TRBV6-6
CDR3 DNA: TGTGCCAGCAGTTACTTGACAGGGGGCGATGGCTACACCTTC
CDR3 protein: CASSYLTGGDGYTF

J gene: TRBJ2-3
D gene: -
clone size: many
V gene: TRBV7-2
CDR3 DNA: TGTGCCAGCAGCTTACCCGGGCTCGCTCTCGATAGCACAGATACGCAGTATTTT
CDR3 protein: CASSLPGLALDSTDTQYF

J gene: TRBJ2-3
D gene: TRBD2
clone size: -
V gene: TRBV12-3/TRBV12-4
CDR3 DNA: TGTGCCAGCAGTTTGACTAGCGAAGGGGATACGCAGTATTTT
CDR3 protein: CASSLTSEGDTQYF

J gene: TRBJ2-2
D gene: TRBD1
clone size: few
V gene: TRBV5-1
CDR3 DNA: TGCGCCAGCAGCGACCGGGACAGGACCTACACCGGGGAGCTGTTTTTT
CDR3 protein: CASSDRDRTYTGELFF

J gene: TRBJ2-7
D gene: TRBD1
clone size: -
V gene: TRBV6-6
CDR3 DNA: TGTGCCAGCAGCCCCCGCAAGACAGGGAGCTCCTACGAGCAGTACTTC
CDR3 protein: CASSPRKTGSSYEQYF

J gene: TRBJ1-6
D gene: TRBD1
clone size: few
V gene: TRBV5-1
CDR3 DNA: TGCGCCAGCAGATCAGGGACAGGCTCCTATAATTCACCCCTCCACTTT
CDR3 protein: CASRSGTGSYNSPLHF

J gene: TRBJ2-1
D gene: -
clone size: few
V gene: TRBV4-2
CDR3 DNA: TGTGCCAGCAGCCAACTCCTCCTATCCTACAATGAGCAGTTCTTC
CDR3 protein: CASSQLLLSYNEQFF

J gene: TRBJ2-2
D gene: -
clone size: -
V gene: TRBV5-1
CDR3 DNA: TGCGCCAGCAGCTACACTAACACAGGGAACACCGGGGAGCTGTTTTTT
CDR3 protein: CASSYTNTGNTGELFF

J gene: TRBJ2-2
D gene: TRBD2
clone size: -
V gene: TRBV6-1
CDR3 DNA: TGTGCCAGCAGTGCCCTAGCGGTGAACACCGGGGAGCTGTTTTTT
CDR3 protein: CASSALAVNTGELFF

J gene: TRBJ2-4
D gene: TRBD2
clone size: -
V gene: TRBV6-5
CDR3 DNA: TGTGCCAGCAGGGGAGGGGTTACAGGCCCCCGAGGCATTCAGTACTTC
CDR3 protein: CASRGGVTGPRGIQYF

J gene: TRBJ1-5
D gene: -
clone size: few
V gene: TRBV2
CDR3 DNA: TGTGCCAGCAGCGGACAGTTTAATCAGCCCCAGCATTTT
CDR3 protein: CASSGQFNQPQHF

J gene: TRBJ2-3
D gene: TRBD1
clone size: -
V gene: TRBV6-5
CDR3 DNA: TGTGCCAGCAGTTACGAAGGCGGGACAGGGGGCCGAGATACGCAGTATTTT
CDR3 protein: CASSYEGGTGGRDTQYF

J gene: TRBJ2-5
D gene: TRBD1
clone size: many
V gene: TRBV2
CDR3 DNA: TGTGCCAGCAGGGGGACAGGTCAAGAGACCCAGTACTTC
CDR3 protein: CASRGTGQETQYF

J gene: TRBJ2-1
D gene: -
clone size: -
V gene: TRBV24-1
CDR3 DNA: TGTGCCACCAGTGATGCCCAGGGTAGGGAGCAGTTCTTC
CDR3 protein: CATSDAQGREQFF

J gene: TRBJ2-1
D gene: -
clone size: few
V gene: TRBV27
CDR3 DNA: TGTGCCAGCAGGCGGGGGGGACAGGGGCCCTACAATGAGCAGTTCTTC
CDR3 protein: CASRRGGQGPYNEQFF

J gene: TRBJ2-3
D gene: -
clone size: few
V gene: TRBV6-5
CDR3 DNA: TGTGCCAGCAGTTATGGGACAACTGACACAGATACGCAGTATTTT
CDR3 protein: CASSYGTTDTDTQYF

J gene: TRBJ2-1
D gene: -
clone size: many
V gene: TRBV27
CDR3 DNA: TGTGCCAGCAAGGCCCCGCAGACGTACAATGAGCAGTTCTTC
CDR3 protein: CASKAPQTYNEQFF

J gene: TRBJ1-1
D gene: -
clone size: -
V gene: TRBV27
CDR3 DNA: TGTGCCAGCAGTTTAAGAACCGATAGATTGAACACTGAAGCTTTCTTT
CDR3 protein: CASSLRTDRLNTEAFF

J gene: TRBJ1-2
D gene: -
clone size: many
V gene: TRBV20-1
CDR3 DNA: TGCAGTGCGCCTAGGGTGCGGGGCTACACCTTC
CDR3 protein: CSAPRVRGYTF

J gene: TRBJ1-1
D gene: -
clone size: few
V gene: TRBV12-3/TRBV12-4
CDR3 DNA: TGTGCCAGCAGTTTCAGGGGCCGACAGAACACTGAAGCTTTCTTT
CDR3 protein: CASSFRGRQNTEAFF